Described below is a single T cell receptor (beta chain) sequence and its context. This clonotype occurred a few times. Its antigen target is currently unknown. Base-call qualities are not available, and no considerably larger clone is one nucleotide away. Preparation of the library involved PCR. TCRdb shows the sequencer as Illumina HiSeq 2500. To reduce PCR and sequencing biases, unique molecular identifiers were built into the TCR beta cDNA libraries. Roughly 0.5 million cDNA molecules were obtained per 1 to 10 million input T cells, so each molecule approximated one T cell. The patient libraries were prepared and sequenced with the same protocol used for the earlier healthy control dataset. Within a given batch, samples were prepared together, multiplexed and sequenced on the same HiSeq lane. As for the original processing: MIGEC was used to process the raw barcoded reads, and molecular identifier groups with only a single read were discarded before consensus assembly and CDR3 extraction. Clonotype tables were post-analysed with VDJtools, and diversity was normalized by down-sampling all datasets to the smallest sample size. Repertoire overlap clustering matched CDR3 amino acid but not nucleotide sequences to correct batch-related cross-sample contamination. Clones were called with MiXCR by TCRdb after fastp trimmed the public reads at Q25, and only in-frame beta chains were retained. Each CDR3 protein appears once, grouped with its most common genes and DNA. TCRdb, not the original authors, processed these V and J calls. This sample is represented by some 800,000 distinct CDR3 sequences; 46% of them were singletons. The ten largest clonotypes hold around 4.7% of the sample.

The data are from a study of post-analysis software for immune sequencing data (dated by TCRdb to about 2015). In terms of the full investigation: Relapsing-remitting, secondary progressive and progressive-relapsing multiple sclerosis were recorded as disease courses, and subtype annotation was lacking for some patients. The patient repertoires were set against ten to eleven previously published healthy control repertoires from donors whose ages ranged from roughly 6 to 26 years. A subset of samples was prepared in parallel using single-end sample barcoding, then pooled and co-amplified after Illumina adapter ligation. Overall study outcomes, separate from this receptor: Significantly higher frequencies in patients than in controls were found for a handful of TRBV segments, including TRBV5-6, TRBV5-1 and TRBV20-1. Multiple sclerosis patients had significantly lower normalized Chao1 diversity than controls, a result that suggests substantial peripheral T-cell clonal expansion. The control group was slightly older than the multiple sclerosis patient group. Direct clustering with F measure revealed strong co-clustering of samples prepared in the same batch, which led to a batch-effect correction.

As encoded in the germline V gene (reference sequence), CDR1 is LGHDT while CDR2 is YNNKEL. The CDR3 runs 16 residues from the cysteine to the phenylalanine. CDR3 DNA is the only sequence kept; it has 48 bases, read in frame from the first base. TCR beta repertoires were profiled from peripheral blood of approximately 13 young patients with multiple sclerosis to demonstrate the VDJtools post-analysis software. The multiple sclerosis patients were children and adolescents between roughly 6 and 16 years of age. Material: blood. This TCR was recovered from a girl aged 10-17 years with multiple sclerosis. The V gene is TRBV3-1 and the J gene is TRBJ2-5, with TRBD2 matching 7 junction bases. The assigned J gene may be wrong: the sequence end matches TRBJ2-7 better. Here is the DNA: TGTGCCAGCAGCCAAGGAAGCGGGGCGGCGGGCTACGAGCAGTACTTC. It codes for CASSQGSGAAGYEQYF.